The 2 T cell receptor beta chains reported below all come from one sample, sequenced in a study of CD8+ T cells in alopecia areata. Investigators isolated RNA and reverse transcribed it into cDNA to act as the sequencing template. Measured with immunoSEQ multiplex PCR; TCRdb has only the in-frame clones, and not every one. The repertoire holds 65,000 to 70,000 clones, with 50% to 75% as singletons. Sample: CD8+ T cells sorted from blood, taken at week 0. All receptors derive from a human donor with alopecia areata.

This clone was detected once. The gene calls are TRBV27 and TRBJ2-1; no clear D gene. Trimming cost V 0 bases and J 6 bases, with 18 bases left between them. This CDR3 comprises 17 residues. Germline loops: CDR1 MNHEY, CDR2 SMNVEV (reference sequence). CDR3 sequence: CASSLSCLPEKFNEQFF. CDR3 coding DNA: TGTGCCAGCAGTTTATCGTGCCTCCCGGAGAAGTTCAATGAGCAGTTCTTC.

This chain joins TRBV5-6 and TRBJ2-1, with 9 bases identical to TRBD1. Germline V gene lookup returns CDR1 SGHDT and CDR2 YYEEEE. The J segment lost 0 bases and the V segment lost 1 base, leaving 2 bases of the junction unmatched. CDR3 length equals 16 residues. The CDR3 region has the DNA TGTGCCAGCAGCTTGACAGGGGGCCTCTCCTACAATGAGCAGTTCTTC. It encodes CASSLTGGLSYNEQFF.